What follows describes a single TCR beta chain. Relative to the germline gene, one junction end is altered; a read error may explain this. The data derive from a study of blood T cell repertoires in COVID-19. Study information: The samples span acute and convalescent COVID-19 from the United States, Italy and Spain. T cells, B-cell-depleted T cells, or PBMCs supplied cDNA or gDNA.

In the authors' methods: The authors estimated nucleated cell counts from reference gene primer amplification. Data came from immunoSEQ multiplex PCR; TCRdb stores just in-frame clones and leaves some out. V and J calls and clone size come straight from that table; D and trimming were deduced from the DNA. The table has 84,000 or so clones, roughly 80% seen once. This CDR3 comprises 16 residues. Germline CDR1 and CDR2: SEHNR and FQNEAQ (reference sequence). The source is a woman over 75 with acute or convalescent COVID-19. This chain connects TRBV7-9 to TRBJ2-2, with 12 bases aligning to TRBD1. What was sequenced was peripheral blood. The CDR3 reads CASSASGTGGTGEPFF. CDR3 in DNA: TGTGCCAGCAGCGCCTCCGGGACAGGGGGCACCGGGGAGCCGTTTTTT.